This TCR beta chain was sequenced during a study of T cell repertoires in cytomegalovirus infection. In TCRdb, the reads were re-called with MiXCR into one record per CDR3 protein. The sample contains around 530,000 distinct CDR3 sequences, approximately 25% of which appear only once. The CDR3 extends over 15 amino acids. The germline CDR1 and CDR2 sequences are MNHEY and SVGEGT. After removal of 8 bases from V and 7 bases from J, the junction contained 14 bases not matched to a gene. Study observations and caveats: Dominating the ex vivo response were HLA-C-restricted CMV-specific TCR beta clonotypes.

This clonotype was counted only a few times. Its antigen is as yet unknown. This receptor was obtained from a human donor in good health (CMV status not recorded). Some clones in this sample may be carry-over from other donors' samples. The rearrangement uses TRBV6-2 or TRBV6-3 and TRBJ2-1; 7 bases line up with TRBD2. Material: PBMCs. The DNA of the CDR3 is TGTGCCAGCCGATTTCGGGGATCCGGGAGGAATGAGCAGTTCTTC. It translates to CASRFRGSGRNEQFF.